The 3 T cell receptor beta chains given below trace back to one sample, sequenced in a study of blood T cell repertoires in COVID-19. Libraries were prepared by immunoSEQ multiplex PCR; TCRdb keeps only in-frame clonotypes and omits some of them. The repertoire holds around 140,000 clones, with 85% to 90% as singletons. The material sequenced was peripheral blood. These receptors all come from a man younger than 35 with COVID-19, enrolled during active disease.

The V and J genes are TRBV5-5 and TRBJ2-1; 8 bases are shared with TRBD2. This CDR3 comprises 15 residues. Germline V CDR1 and CDR2: SGHKS, YYEKEE (reference sequence). J was trimmed by 4 bases and V by 4 bases; bases with no gene match: 7. CDR3 DNA sequence: TGTGCCAGCAGCCTTTGGACTAGCCCTTACAATGAGCAGTTCTTC. Amino acid sequence: CASSLWTSPYNEQFF.

V gene TRBV7-9 combines with J gene TRBJ2-2; D gene ambiguous. V was pared by 5 bases and J by 5 bases, with 6 bases between. The CDR3 spans 12 residues. Germline values: CDR1 SEHNR, CDR2 FQNEAQ (reference sequence). CDR3 bases: TGTGCCAGCAGCCCCCGGACCGGGGAGCTGTTTTTT. It is translated as CASSPRTGELFF.

The chain carries TRBV6-5 and TRBJ2-3; D gene ambiguous. This CDR3 region has 14 residues. CDR1 and CDR2 from the germline V gene are MNHEY and SVGAGI. V was clipped by 5 bases and J by 0 bases, with 9 bases between them. CDR3 nucleotides: TGTGCCAGCAGTCCTCCCCCGAGCACAGATACGCAGTATTTT. This gives the protein CASSPPPSTDTQYF.